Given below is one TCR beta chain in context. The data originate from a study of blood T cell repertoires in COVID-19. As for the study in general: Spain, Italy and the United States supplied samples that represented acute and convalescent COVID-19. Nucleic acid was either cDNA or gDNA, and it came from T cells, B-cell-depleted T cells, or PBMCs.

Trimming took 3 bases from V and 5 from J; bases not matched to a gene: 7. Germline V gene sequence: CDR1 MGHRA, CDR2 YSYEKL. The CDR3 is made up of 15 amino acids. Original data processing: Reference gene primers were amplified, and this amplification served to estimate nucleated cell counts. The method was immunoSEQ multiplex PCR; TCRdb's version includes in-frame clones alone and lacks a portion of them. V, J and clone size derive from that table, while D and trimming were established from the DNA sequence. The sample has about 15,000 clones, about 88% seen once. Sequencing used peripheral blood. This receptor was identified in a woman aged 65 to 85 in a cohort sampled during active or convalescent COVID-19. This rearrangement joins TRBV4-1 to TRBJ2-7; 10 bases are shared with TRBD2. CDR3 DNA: TGCGCCAGCAGCCACCCGGGACTAGCGAAGAACGAGCAGTACTTC. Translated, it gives CASSHPGLAKNEQYF.